The entry that follows covers one T cell receptor (beta chain) sequence. Antigen specificity is unknown. This specimen belongs to a study of CD8 T cells in ankylosing spondylitis. From the 5' RACE reads, TCRdb called clonotypes with MiXCR, one entry per CDR3 protein. The table shows about 240,000 distinct CDR3 sequences, with roughly 8.6% occurring only once. The V and J ends lost 1 base and 4 bases respectively, with 16 bases between them. This CDR3 region has 16 residues. Germline V CDR1 and CDR2: SGHNT, YYREEE (reference sequence). Overall study findings and caveats: A CD8+ phenotype characterized the disease-linked clones, which were relatively rare in peripheral blood.

Input material: blood, either unsorted or a sorted T cell fraction (not recorded which). This sequence was found in a male donor with ankylosing spondylitis or in good health (not recorded which). This sequence joins TRBV5-4 and TRBJ2-3, with D possibly matching TRBD2 (6 bases). The CDR3 loop reads CASSLLGGGGPDTQYF. The CDR3 region has the DNA TGTGCCAGCAGCTTGTTGGGGGGTGGGGGACCAGATACGCAGTATTTT.